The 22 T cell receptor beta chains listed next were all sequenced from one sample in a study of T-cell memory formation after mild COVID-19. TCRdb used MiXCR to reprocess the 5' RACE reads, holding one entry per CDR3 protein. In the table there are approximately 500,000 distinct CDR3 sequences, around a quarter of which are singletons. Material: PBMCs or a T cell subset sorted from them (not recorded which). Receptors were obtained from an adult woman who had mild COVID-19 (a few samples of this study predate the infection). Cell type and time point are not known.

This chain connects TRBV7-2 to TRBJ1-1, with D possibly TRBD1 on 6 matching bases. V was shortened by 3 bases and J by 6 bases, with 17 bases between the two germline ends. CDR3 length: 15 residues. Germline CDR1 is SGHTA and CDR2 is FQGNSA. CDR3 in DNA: TGTGCCAGCAGCTTCAAGTTCGGGGGGCTGGCTGAAGCTTTCTTT. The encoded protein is CASSFKFGGLAEAFF.

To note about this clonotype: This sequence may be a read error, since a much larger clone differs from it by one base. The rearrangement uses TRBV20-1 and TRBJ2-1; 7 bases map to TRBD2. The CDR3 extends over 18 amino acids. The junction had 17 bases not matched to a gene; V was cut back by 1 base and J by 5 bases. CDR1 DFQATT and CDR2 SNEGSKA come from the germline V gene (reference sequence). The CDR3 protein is CSARAPDGGRSSDNEQFF. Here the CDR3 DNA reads TGCAGTGCTAGAGCCCCCGATGGCGGGAGATCTTCGGACAATGAGCAGTTCTTC.

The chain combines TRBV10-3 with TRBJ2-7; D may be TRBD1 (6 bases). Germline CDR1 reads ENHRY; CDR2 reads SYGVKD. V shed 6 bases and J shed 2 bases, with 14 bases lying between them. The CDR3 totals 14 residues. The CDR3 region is CAISHEGVAYEQYF. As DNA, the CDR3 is TGTGCCATCAGCCATGAGGGGGTAGCCTACGAGCAGTACTTC.

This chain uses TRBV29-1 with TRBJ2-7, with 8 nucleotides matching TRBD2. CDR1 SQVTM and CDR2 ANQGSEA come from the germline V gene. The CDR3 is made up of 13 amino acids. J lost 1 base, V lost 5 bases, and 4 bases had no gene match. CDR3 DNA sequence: TGCAGCGTTCGTCGGGAGGGGTCCTACGAGCAGTACTTC. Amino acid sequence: CSVRREGSYEQYF.

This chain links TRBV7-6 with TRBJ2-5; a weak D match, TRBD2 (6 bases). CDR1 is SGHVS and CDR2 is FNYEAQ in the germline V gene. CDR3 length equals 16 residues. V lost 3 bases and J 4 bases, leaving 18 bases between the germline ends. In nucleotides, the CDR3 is TGTGCCAGCAGCTTCGGGTTTAGCGGAGGGGTAGAGACCCAGTACTTC. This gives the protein CASSFGFSGGVETQYF. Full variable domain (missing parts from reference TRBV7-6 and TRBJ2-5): GAGVSQSPRYKVTKRGQDVALRCDPISGHVSLYWYRQALGQGPEFLTYFNYEAQQDKSGLPNDRFSAERPEGSISTLTIQRTEQRDSAMYRCASSFGFSGGVETQYFGPGTRLLVL.

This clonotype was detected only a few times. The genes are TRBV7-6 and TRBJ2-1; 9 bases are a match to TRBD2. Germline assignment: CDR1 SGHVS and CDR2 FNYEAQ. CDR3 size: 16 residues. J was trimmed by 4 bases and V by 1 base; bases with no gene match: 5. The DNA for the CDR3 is TGTGCCAGCAGCTTAGTTCCTAGCGGGGAGTACAATGAGCAGTTCTTC. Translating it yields CASSLVPSGEYNEQFF.

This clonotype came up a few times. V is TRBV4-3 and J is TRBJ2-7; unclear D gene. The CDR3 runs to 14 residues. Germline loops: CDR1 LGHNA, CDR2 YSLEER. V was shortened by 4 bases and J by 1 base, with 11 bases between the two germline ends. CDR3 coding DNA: TGCGCCAGCAGCCCCGCGTGGGGATCCTACGAGCAGTACTTC. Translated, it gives CASSPAWGSYEQYF.

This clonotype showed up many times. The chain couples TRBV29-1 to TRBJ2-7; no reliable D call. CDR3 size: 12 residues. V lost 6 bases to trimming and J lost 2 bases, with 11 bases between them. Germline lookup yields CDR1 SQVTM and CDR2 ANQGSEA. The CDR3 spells CSVADVTYEQYF. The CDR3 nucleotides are TGCAGCGTCGCGGATGTTACCTACGAGCAGTACTTC.

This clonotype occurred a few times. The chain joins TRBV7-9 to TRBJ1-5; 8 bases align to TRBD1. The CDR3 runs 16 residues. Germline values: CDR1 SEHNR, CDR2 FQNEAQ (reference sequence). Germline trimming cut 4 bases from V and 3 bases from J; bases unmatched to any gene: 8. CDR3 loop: CASSSAQGASNQPQHF. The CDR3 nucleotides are TGTGCCAGCAGCTCAGCTCAGGGGGCGTCCAATCAGCCCCAGCATTTT. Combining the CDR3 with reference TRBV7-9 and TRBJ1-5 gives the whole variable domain DTGVSQNPRHKITKRGQNVTFRCDPISEHNRLYWYRQTLGQGPEFLTYFQNEAQLEKSRLLSDRFSAERPKGSFSTLEIQRTEQGDSAMYLCASSSAQGASNQPQHFGDGTRLSIL.

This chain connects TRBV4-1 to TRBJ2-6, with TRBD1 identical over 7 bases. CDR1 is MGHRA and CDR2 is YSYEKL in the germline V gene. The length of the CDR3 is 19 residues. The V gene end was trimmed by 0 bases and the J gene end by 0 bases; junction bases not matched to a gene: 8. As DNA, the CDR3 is TGCGCCAGCAGCCAAGATGAGACAGGGACATTCTCTGGGGCCAACGTCCTGACTTTC. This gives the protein CASSQDETGTFSGANVLTF.

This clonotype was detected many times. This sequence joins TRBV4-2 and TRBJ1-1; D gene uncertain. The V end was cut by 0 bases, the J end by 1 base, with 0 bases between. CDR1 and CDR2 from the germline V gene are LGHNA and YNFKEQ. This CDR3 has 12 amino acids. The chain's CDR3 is CASSQENTEAFF. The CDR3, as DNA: TGTGCCAGCAGCCAAGAGAACACTGAAGCTTTCTTT.

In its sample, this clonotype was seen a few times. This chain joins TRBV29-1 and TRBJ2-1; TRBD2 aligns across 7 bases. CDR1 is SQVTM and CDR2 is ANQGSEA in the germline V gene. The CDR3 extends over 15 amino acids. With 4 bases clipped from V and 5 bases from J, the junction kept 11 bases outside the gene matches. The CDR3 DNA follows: TGCAGCGTTGGGCCGGGACTATGGACTGACAATGAGCAGTTCTTC. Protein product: CSVGPGLWTDNEQFF.

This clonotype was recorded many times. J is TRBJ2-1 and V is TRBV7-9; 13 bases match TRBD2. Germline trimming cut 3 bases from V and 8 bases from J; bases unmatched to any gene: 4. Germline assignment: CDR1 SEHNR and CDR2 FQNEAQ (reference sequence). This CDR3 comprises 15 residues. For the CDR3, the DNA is TGTGCCAGCAGCTTGGGACTAGCGGGGTTGGATGAGCAGTTCTTC. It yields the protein CASSLGLAGLDEQFF.

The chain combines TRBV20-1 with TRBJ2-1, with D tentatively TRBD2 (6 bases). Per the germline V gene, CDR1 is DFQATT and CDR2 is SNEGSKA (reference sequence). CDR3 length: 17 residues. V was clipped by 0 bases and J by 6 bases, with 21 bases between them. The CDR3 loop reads CSARDTPGLLLTNEQFF. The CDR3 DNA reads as TGCAGTGCTAGAGATACGCCGGGACTTTTACTTACCAATGAGCAGTTCTTC.

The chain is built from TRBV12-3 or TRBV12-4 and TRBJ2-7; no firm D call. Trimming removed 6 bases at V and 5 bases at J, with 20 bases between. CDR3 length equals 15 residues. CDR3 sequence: CASSPIQPRGNEQYF. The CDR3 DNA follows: TGTGCCAGCAGCCCAATACAGCCCCGCGGTAACGAGCAGTACTTC.

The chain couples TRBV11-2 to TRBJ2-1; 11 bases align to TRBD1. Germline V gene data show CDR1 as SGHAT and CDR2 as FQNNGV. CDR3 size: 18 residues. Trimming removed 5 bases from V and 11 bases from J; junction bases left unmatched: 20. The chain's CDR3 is CASSIPASGTGGGSKQFF. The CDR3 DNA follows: TGTGCCAGCAGCATCCCCGCATCCGGGACAGGGGGAGGGTCCAAGCAGTTCTTC.

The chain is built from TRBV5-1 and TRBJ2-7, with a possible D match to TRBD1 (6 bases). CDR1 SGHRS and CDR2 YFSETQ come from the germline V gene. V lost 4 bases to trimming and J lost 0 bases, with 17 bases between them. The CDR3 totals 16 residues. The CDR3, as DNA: TGCGCCAGCAGCCGCCGCCGGGACACCGGCTCCTACGAGCAGTACTTC. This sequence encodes CASSRRRDTGSYEQYF. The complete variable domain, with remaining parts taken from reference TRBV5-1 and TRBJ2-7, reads KAGVTQTPRYLIKTRGQQVTLSCSPISGHRSVSWYQQTPGQGLQFLFEYFSETQRNKGNFPGRFSGRQFSNSRSEMNVSTLELGDSALYLCASSRRRDTGSYEQYFGPGTRLTVT.

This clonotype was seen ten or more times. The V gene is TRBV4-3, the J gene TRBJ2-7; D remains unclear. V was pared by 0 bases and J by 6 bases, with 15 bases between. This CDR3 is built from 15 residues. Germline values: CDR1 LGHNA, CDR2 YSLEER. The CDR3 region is CASSQEYRALFEQYF. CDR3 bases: TGCGCCAGCAGCCAAGAATACAGAGCCCTGTTCGAGCAGTACTTC.

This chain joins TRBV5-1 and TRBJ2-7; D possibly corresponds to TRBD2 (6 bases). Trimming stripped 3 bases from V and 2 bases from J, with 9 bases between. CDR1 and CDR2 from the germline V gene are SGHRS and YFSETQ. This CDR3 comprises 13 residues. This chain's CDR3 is CASSWDSPYEQYF. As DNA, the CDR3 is TGCGCCAGCAGCTGGGACTCCCCCTACGAGCAGTACTTC.

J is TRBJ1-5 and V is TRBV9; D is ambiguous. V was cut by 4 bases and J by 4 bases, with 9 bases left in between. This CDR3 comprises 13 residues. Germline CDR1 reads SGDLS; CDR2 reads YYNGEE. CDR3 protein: CASSSQINQPQHF. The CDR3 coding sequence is TGTGCCAGCAGCTCTCAGATAAATCAGCCCCAGCATTTT.

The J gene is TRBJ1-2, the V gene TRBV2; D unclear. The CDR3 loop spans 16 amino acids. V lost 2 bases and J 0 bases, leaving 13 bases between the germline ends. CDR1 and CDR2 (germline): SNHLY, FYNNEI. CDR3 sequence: CASSEWVGIPNYGYTF. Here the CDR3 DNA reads TGTGCCAGCAGTGAATGGGTCGGCATACCTAACTATGGCTACACCTTC.

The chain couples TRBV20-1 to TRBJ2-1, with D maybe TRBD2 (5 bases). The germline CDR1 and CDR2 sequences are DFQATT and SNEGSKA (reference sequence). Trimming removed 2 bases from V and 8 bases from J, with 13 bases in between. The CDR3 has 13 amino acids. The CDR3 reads CSARPPGEYEQFF. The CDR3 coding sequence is TGCAGTGCTAGACCCCCCGGGGAATATGAGCAGTTCTTC.